Shown below are 5 T cell receptor beta chains from a single sample sequenced in a study of T cells in Graves' hyperthyroidism and ophthalmopathy. From RNA transcripts, TCR beta CDR3 regions were amplified. When the TCR CDR3 underwent first-round RT-PCR, the HTBI primer set was used. TCRdb recomputed calls from the multiplex PCR reads with MiXCR, one row per CDR3 protein. The sample lists 600,000 or so distinct CDR3 sequences; 15% to 20% were seen once. The sequencing sample was made of blood. The source of these receptors is a woman aged 25 to 45 with Graves' hyperthyroidism.

Ten or more counts support this clonotype. The chain combines TRBV12-3 or TRBV12-4 with TRBJ2-7, with D possibly TRBD2 on 6 matching bases. V lost 6 bases and J 3 bases, leaving 15 bases between the germline ends. The CDR3 sequence is 14 residues long. The CDR3 region is CASSLGAAGYEQYF. CDR3 DNA: TGTGCCAGCAGCTTGGGAGCAGCGGGCTACGAGCAGTACTTC.

This clonotype was detected many times. The V and J genes are TRBV30 and TRBJ2-7, with 7 positions matching TRBD1. The CDR3 runs 14 residues. Germline V gives CDR1 GTSNPN, CDR2 SVGIG (reference sequence). After removal of 5 bases from V and 3 bases from J, the junction contained 10 bases not matched to a gene. DNA of the CDR3: TGTGCCTGGTCACGGACAGGTCTTGTCTACGAGCAGTACTTC. Encoded protein: CAWSRTGLVYEQYF.

This clonotype was seen repeatedly, ten times or more. The chain couples TRBV20-1 to TRBJ2-3; the match to TRBD2 covers 12 bases. V lost 3 bases and J lost 7; bases outside the gene matches: 2. Germline V gene lookup returns CDR1 DFQATT and CDR2 SNEGSKA (reference sequence). The CDR3 is 13 residues long. CDR3 loop: CSARRTSGNTQYF. DNA for the CDR3: TGCAGTGCTAGGAGGACTAGCGGGAATACGCAGTATTTT.

This clonotype was seen only a few times. The V and J genes are TRBV4-2 and TRBJ1-5, with a weak D call TRBD1 (6 bases). The germline V gene has CDR1 LGHNA and CDR2 YNFKEQ. Trimming pared 0 bases from V and 6 bases from J, leaving 12 bases between. This CDR3 has 15 residues. The chain's CDR3 is CASSQDELGGQPQHF. The CDR3 DNA follows: TGTGCCAGCAGCCAAGATGAACTAGGGGGTCAGCCCCAGCATTTT.

The chain recombines TRBV3-1 with TRBJ2-2; tentative D call: TRBD1 (5 bases). CDR3 length equals 14 residues. V was cut by 3 bases and J by 0 bases, with 5 bases left in between. Per the germline V gene, CDR1 is LGHDT and CDR2 is YNNKEL (reference sequence). The DNA for the CDR3 is TGTGCCAGCAGCCACAGGGCGAACACCGGGGAGCTGTTTTTT. Its translation is CASSHRANTGELFF.